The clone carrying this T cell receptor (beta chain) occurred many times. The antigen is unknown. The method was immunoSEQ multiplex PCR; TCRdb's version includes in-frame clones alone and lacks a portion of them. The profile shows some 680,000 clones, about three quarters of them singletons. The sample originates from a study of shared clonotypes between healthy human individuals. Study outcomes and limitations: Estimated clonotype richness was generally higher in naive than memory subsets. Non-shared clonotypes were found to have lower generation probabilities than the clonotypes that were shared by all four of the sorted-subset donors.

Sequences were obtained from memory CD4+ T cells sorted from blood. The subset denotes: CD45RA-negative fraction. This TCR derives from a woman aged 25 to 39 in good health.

CDR3 residues: CASSYSATNEKLFF. The CDR3 DNA follows: TGTGCCAGCAGTTACTCGGCAACTAATGAAAAACTGTTTTTT. The chain is built from TRBV6-5 and TRBJ1-4; D ambiguous. Germline V lookup: CDR1 MNHEY, CDR2 SVGAGI. The CDR3 has 14 amino acids. V lost 0 bases to trimming and J lost 0 bases, with 2 bases between them.